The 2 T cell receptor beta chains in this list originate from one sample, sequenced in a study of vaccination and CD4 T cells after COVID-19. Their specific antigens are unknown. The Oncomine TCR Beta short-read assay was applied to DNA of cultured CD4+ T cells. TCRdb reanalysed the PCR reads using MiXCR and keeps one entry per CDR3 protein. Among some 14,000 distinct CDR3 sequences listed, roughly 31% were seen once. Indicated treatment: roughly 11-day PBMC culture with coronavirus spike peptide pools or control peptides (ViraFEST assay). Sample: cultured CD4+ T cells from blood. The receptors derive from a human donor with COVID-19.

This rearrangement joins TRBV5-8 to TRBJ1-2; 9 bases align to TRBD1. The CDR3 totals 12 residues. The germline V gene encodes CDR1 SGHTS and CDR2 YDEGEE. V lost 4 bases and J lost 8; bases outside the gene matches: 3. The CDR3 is CASSRTGAGYTF. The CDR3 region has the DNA TGTGCCAGCAGCCGGACAGGGGCGGGCTACACCTTC.

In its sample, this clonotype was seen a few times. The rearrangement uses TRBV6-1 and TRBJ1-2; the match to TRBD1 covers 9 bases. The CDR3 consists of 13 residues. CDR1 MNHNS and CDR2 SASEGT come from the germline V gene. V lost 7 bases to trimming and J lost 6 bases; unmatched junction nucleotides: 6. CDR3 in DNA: TGTGCCAGCAAAAGGGACAGGGTGGATGGCTACACCTTC. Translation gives CASKRDRVDGYTF.